A selection of T cell receptor beta chains follows, all from one sample in a study of T cell responses to AZD1222 COVID-19 vaccine. Method: immunoSEQ multiplex PCR; TCRdb's copy keeps in-frame clones and lacks some. This repertoire shows some 130,000 clones, roughly nine tenths found once; its top ten account for 6.9%. Specimen: peripheral blood, collected on day 0 of AZD1222 vaccination. The receptors were sampled from an adult in good health. CDR3s leave out the opening cysteine and the closing phenylalanine or tryptophan.

CDR3 protein | V gene
ASSYLRQNNSPLH | TRBV6-5
ASSVVPNQPQH | TRBV9
ASSFYNQPQH | TRBV27
ASSGTSGGKAYNEQF | TRBV5-6
ASSQLTGVDTQY | TRBV3-1/TRBV3-2
ATGERYEQY | TRBV2
SVEDIERSGEQY | TRBV29-1
ASRFSGNGELF | TRBV5-1
ASSYSTSEWTQY | TRBV7-9
SATDRATQY | TRBV20-1
AWGREGYGYT | TRBV30
ATKADDTNEKLF | TRBV4-3
ASTSLEGEQF | TRBV7-9
ASSPQGATNEKLF | TRBV18
ASTPSQGVLKDDEQF | TRBV19
ASSFRGIERGGLNQF | TRBV9
ASTSTSTDTQY | TRBV12-3/TRBV12-4
ASSQGQGIRNEQF | TRBV4-3
ASSFGTGPRSSYEQY | TRBV27
ASSFLDRAGYGYT | TRBV27
ASRFTGSYEQY | TRBV6-5
ASRRGAGELF | TRBV11-3
ASRPEGGTEQF | TRBV12-3/TRBV12-4
ASSFRFGSPLH | TRBV11-3
ASSLPPETQY | TRBV12-3/TRBV12-4
AAGLGWGGGNTIY | TRBV15
ASSPPYTSYEQY | TRBV18